The 3 T cell receptor beta chains given below trace back to one sample, sequenced in a study of CD8+ T cells in alopecia areata. Sequencing relied on a cDNA template that was reverse transcribed from extracted RNA. Sequenced by immunoSEQ multiplex PCR; TCRdb stores in-frame clones only, minus some. The sample has roughly 180,000 clones; 50% to 60% are singletons. Treatment specified: oral pan-JAK inhibitor, 5-10 mg twice daily. The sample here was CD4+ T cells sorted from blood, taken at week 4, from a patient treated with tofacitinib. The receptors originated from a human donor with alopecia areata.

In its sample, this clone was seen a few times. The CDR3 loop reads CASRRGVSTDTQYF. The CDR3 DNA is TGTGCCAGCAGGCGGGGGGTTAGCACAGATACGCAGTATTTT. The V call is TRBV6-5, the J call TRBJ2-3; the match to TRBD2 covers 8 bases. The CDR3 loop spans 14 amino acids. J lost 0 bases, V lost 6 bases, and 2 bases had no gene match. Germline lookup yields CDR1 MNHEY and CDR2 SVGAGI.

V usage is TRBV5-1 and J usage is TRBJ2-1; no clear D. Germline V gene sequence: CDR1 SGHRS, CDR2 YFSETQ. The germline V and J ends were trimmed by 2 bases and 9 bases, with 3 bases remaining between them. This CDR3 is built from 10 residues. The CDR3 protein is CASSLREQFF. CDR3 DNA: TGCGCCAGCAGCTTACGTGAGCAGTTCTTC.

The chain uses TRBV4-3 and TRBJ2-3; D possibly corresponds to TRBD2 (5 bases). This CDR3 comprises 15 residues. CDR1 is LGHNA and CDR2 is YSLEER in the germline V gene. V was shortened by 0 bases and J by 6 bases, with 13 bases between the two germline ends. CDR3 sequence: CASSQDGREGDTQYF. For the CDR3, the DNA is TGCGCCAGCAGCCAAGATGGCCGGGAAGGGGATACGCAGTATTTT.